Reported below is one TCR beta chain. Its antigen is still unknown. CDR1 SGDLS and CDR2 YYNGEE come from the germline V gene. Trimming cost V 0 bases and J 1 base, with 14 bases left between them. The CDR3 has 16 amino acids. For sequencing, patients were chosen who had shown expansion of CD8+CD57+ cells by flow cytometry. Every patient had severe acquired aplastic anemia. The study sampled blood from patients who had received no therapy. This specimen belongs to a study of CD8+CD57+ T cells in acquired aplastic anemia. Turning to the study itself: Mean DNA quantity obtained from sorted CD4+ and CD8+ cells was 3 to 4 ug.

General observations from the study: Patients and controls had in common approximately 30 CD8+ CDR3 sequences.

The study profiled TCR beta VDJ and CDR3 using genomic DNA as template. TCRdb called the reads again in MiXCR, with one record for every CDR3 protein. The repertoire holds 100,000 to 150,000 distinct CDR3 sequences, 45% to 60% seen once, with approximately 28% in the top ten. The V gene is TRBV9, the J gene TRBJ2-7; unclear D gene. Source material: sorted CD4+, CD8+, or CD8+CD57+ T cells (not recorded which) from PBMCs. This receptor was obtained from a human donor with aplastic anemia. The CDR3 loop is CASSVGDGALSYEQYF. The CDR3 bases are TGTGCCAGCAGCGTAGGAGACGGAGCTCTTTCCTACGAGCAGTACTTC.